A selection of T cell receptor beta chains follows, all from one sample in a study of blood T cell repertoires in COVID-19. The protocol was immunoSEQ multiplex PCR, while the TCRdb copy is restricted to in-frame clones and leaves out a portion. The sample has 200,000 to 250,000 clones, roughly 82% seen once; the top ten hold roughly 4.9%. The material sequenced was peripheral blood. These receptors all come from a woman aged 80 or over with active or convalescent COVID-19. Both conserved end residues are part of each CDR3. Each record gives: D gene, clone size, V gene, J gene, CDR3 protein, CDR3 DNA. A D gene is named only where the DNA matches it firmly. Not all rows give a size; the values are once, few, many and, for expanded clones, a class.

.	.	TRBV3-1/TRBV3-2	TRBJ2-1	CASNRGGNYNEQFF	TGTGCCAGCAACCGTGGCGGAAACTACAATGAGCAGTTCTTC
.	.	TRBV24-1	TRBJ1-3	CATPARLRGTGNTIYF	TGTGCCACCCCTGCTCGGTTAAGGGGCACCGGAAACACCATATATTTT
TRBD2	.	TRBV28	TRBJ2-7	CASSSSRGDPYEQYF	TGTGCCAGCAGTTCCTCCCGGGGGGACCCCTACGAGCAGTACTTC
.	.	TRBV19	TRBJ2-7	CASSIAVSYEQYF	TGTGCCAGTAGTATTGCGGTGTCCTACGAGCAGTACTTC
.	.	TRBV6-1	TRBJ1-2	CASSESVMIANYGYTF	TGTGCCAGCAGTGAATCGGTAATGATTGCTAACTATGGCTACACCTTC
.	.	TRBV28	TRBJ1-3	CAGRQAGRNTIYF	TGTGCCGGCCGGCAGGCGGGTCGGAACACCATATATTTT
TRBD1	.	TRBV5-6	TRBJ2-2	CASSLTGAYTGELFF	TGTGCCAGCAGCTTGACAGGGGCCTACACCGGGGAGCTGTTTTTT
.	.	TRBV18	TRBJ1-5	CASSPGVNQPQHF	TGTGCCAGCTCACCCGGGGTAAATCAGCCCCAGCATTTT
TRBD2	.	TRBV15	TRBJ2-1	CATSRGGGSTNEQFF	TGTGCCACCAGCAGAGGGGGCGGGAGCACCAATGAGCAGTTCTTC
.	.	TRBV30	TRBJ2-7	CAWSRGSGYEQYF	TGTGCCTGGAGCCGGGGGAGCGGCTACGAGCAGTACTTC
.	.	TRBV7-2	TRBJ1-5	CASSYVAGNQPQHF	TGTGCCAGCAGCTATGTGGCCGGCAATCAGCCCCAGCATTTT
.	few	TRBV4-1	TRBJ1-5	CASSQAPSEGTNQPQHF	TGCGCCAGCAGCCAAGCCCCGTCTGAGGGGACAAATCAGCCCCAGCATTTT
TRBD1	.	TRBV28	TRBJ2-1	CASLRDRSYNEQFF	TGTGCCAGCCTGAGGGACAGGAGCTACAATGAGCAGTTCTTC
TRBD1	.	TRBV7-9	TRBJ2-7	CASSLDRQSEQYF	TGTGCCAGCAGCTTGGACAGGCAAAGCGAGCAGTACTTC
TRBD1	few	TRBV20-1	TRBJ1-1	CSASPDRYTEAFF	TGCAGTGCTAGTCCGGACAGGTACACTGAAGCTTTCTTT
TRBD1	.	TRBV5-1	TRBJ1-5	CASSFFPQGADSNQPQHF	TGCGCCAGCAGCTTCTTCCCCCAGGGGGCCGATAGCAATCAGCCCCAGCATTTT
TRBD1	.	TRBV5-6	TRBJ1-1	CASSLDRAGDMNTEAFF	TGTGCCAGCAGCCTGGACAGGGCAGGGGACATGAACACTGAAGCTTTCTTT
TRBD1	.	TRBV5-1	TRBJ2-2	CASRQTGAANTGELFF	TGCGCCAGCAGACAGACAGGGGCGGCGAACACCGGGGAGCTGTTTTTT
.	.	TRBV5-6	TRBJ1-2	CASSPAGAGGYTF	TGTGCCAGCAGCCCGGCTGGGGCCGGCGGCTACACCTTC
.	.	TRBV9	TRBJ2-1	CASSVGSQRSYNEQFF	TGTGCCAGCAGCGTAGGCAGCCAGCGGAGCTACAATGAGCAGTTCTTC
.	.	TRBV20-1	TRBJ2-6	CSASHFSGANVLTF	TGCAGTGCTAGTCATTTCTCTGGGGCCAACGTCCTGACTTTC
TRBD1	once	TRBV19	TRBJ1-1	CASSNRDRGKNTEAFF	TGTGCCAGTAGTAACCGGGACAGGGGGAAGAACACTGAAGCTTTCTTT
TRBD1	.	TRBV5-4	TRBJ2-1	CASSFSQGNEQFF	TGTGCCAGCAGCTTTTCACAGGGGAATGAGCAGTTCTTC
TRBD1	.	TRBV3-1/TRBV3-2	TRBJ1-1	CASSQNGQGLEAFF	TGTGCCAGCAGCCAAAACGGACAGGGCCTTGAAGCTTTCTTT
TRBD1	.	TRBV5-1	TRBJ1-2	CASSLGGGANYGYTF	TGCGCCAGCAGCTTGGGAGGGGGCGCTAACTATGGCTACACCTTC
TRBD1	.	TRBV28	TRBJ1-2	CASSSRGQGAPGYTF	TGTGCCAGCAGTTCACGGGGACAGGGGGCGCCTGGCTACACCTTC
TRBD1	once	TRBV5-1	TRBJ1-1	CASSLAEQGAGSTEAFF	TGCGCCAGCAGCTTGGCCGAACAGGGGGCGGGGAGCACTGAAGCTTTCTTT
TRBD2	.	TRBV28	TRBJ2-2	CASSTSGGAANTGELFF	TGTGCCAGCAGCACTAGCGGGGGGGCCGCGAACACCGGGGAGCTGTTTTTT
.	.	TRBV6-4	TRBJ1-2	CASSDSPGNYGYTF	TGTGCCAGCAGTGACTCGCCAGGGAACTATGGCTACACCTTC
.	.	TRBV19	TRBJ2-1	CASSIRYNEQFF	TGTGCCAGTAGTATTCGGTACAATGAGCAGTTCTTC
.	.	TRBV30	TRBJ2-7	CAWNPTGYEQYF	TGTGCCTGGAACCCTACAGGGTACGAGCAGTACTTC
.	few	TRBV19	TRBJ1-1	CASSISTVNTEAFF	TGTGCCAGTAGTATAAGCACGGTTAACACTGAAGCTTTCTTT
.	.	TRBV18	TRBJ2-5	CASSTGETQYF	TGTGCCAGCTCGACGGGAGAGACCCAGTACTTC
TRBD1	.	TRBV5-8	TRBJ1-5	CASSRGQVSNQPQHF	TGTGCCAGCAGCAGGGGACAGGTTAGCAATCAGCCCCAGCATTTT
TRBD2	.	TRBV15	TRBJ2-3	CATSRAGTTPTDTQYF	TGTGCCACCAGCAGAGCCGGGACTACACCCACAGATACGCAGTATTTT
.	.	TRBV5-1	TRBJ2-5	CASSFNTEETQYF	TGCGCCAGCAGCTTTAACACAGAAGAGACCCAGTACTTC
TRBD1	.	TRBV4-1	TRBJ1-1	CASSQDPGQGADTEAFF	TGCGCCAGCAGCCAAGATCCTGGACAGGGGGCTGACACTGAAGCTTTCTTT
TRBD2	.	TRBV6-1	TRBJ2-3	CASSDHSGRDTQYF	TGTGCCAGCAGTGATCATAGCGGGAGAGATACGCAGTATTTT
TRBD1	.	TRBV5-1	TRBJ1-4	CASSVQGSNEKLFF	TGCGCCAGCAGCGTACAGGGGTCTAATGAAAAACTGTTTTTT
.	.	TRBV7-2	TRBJ2-3	CASSLRNRQDTQYF	TGTGCCAGCAGCTTAAGGAACAGACAAGATACGCAGTATTTT
.	.	TRBV29-1	TRBJ2-7	CSVEAGAYSYEQYF	TGCAGCGTTGAGGCAGGGGCCTACTCCTACGAGCAGTACTTC
.	.	TRBV2	TRBJ2-2	CASSQEGHGTGELFF	TGTGCCAGCAGTCAGGAAGGACACGGCACCGGGGAGCTGTTTTTT